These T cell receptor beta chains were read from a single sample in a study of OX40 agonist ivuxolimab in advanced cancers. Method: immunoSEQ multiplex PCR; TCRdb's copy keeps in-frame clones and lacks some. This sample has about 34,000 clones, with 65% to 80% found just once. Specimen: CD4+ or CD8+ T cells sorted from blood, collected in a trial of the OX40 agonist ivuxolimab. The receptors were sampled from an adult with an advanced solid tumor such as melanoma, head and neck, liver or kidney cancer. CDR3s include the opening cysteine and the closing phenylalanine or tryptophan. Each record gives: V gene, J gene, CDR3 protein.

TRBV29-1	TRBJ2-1	CSVVIPGRGTLNEQFF
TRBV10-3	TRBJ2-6	CAIKGTGQTSSGANVLTF
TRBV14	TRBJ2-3	CASSQASSTSWSDTQYF
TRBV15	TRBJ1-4	CATSRENRGFEKLFF
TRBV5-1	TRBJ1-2	CASSSRDPGLSNYGYTF
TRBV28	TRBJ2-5	CASSLPGNIQETQYF
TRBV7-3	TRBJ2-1	CASSPPDRSSYNEQFF
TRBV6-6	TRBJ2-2	CASRPTGRENTGELFF
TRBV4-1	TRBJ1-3	CASSQVAQRGNTIYF
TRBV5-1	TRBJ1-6	CASSLDTANSPLHF
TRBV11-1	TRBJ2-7	CASSLSGTVYEQYF
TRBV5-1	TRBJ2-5	CASSLGPQETQYF
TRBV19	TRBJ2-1	CASSRRGNEQFF
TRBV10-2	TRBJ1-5	CASSERTGYSNQPQHF
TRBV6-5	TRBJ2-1	CASSYGAGGGYEQFF
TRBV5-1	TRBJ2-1	CASSLEGDRYNEQFF
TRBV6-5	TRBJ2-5	CASSYSYRRETQYF
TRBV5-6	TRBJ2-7	CASSLVPGTYEQYF
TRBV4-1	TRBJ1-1	CASSQGGSGANAFF
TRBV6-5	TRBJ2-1	CASKVQVGSYNEQFF
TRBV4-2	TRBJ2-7	CASSWASLSSYEQYF
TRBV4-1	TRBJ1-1	CASSQERMNTEAFF
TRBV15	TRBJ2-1	CATSTPGQVDNERVF
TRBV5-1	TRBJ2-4	CASSLEYSLARLAKNIQYF
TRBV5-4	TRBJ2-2	CASTEGRGLTGELFF
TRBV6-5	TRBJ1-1	CASSYGGNTEAFF
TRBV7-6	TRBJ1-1	CASSLGQGGNTEAFF
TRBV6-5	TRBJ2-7	CATARANPYEQYF
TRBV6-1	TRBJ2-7	CASSDGQGIHEQYF
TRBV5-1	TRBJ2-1	CASSPTGQAYNEQFF
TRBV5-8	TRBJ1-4	CASSRTGISEKLFF
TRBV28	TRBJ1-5	CASSSLNQPQHF
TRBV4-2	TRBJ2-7	CASSPTKTSGVYEQYF
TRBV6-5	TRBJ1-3	CASSKNRASGNTIYF
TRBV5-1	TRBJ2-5	CASSLNTGPQETQYF
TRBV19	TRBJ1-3	CASRTQSGDYGNTIYF
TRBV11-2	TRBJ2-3	CASSLTGASFTDTQYF
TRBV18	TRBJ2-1	CASSPPSRGNEQFF
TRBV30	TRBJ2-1	CAWSGLGRNEQFF
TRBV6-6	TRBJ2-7	CASSYDRGTNEQYF
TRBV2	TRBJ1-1	CASRWAGRGTEAFF
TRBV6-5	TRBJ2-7	CASSFYEQYF
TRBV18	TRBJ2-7	CASSPGLVSGEQYF
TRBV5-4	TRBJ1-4	CASSFHRDRGRDNEKLFF
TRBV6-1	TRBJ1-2	CASSGYQGNYGYTF
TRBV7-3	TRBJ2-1	CASSLSQGAGEQFF
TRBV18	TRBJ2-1	CASSPGLAGIDEQFF
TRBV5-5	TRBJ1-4	CASSLGWGQLNEKLFF
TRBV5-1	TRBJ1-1	CASSLLLMGQAEAFF
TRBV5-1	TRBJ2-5	CASSLGLAPQETQYF